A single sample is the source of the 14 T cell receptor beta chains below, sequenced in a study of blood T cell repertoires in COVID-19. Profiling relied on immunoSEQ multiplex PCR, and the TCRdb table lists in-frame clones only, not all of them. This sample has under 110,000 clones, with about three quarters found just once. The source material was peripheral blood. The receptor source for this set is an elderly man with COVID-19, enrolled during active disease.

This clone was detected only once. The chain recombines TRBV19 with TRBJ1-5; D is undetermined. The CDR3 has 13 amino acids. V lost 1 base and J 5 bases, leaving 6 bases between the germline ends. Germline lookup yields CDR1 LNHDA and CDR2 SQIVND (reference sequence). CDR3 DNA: TGTGCCAGTAGTATAGTAACTGATCAGCCCCAGCATTTT. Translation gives CASSIVTDQPQHF.

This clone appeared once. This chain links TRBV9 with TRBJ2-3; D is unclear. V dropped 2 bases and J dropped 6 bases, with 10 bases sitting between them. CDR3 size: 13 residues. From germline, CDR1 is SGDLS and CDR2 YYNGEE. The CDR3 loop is CASSVGHGDTQYF. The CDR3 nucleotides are TGTGCCAGCAGCGTTGGGCACGGCGATACGCAGTATTTT. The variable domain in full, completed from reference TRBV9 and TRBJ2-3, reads DSGVTQTPKHLITATGQRVTLRCSPRSGDLSVYWYQQSLDQGLQFLIQYYNGEERAKGNILERFSAQQFPDLHSELNLSSLELGDSALYFCASSVGHGDTQYFGPGTRLTVL.

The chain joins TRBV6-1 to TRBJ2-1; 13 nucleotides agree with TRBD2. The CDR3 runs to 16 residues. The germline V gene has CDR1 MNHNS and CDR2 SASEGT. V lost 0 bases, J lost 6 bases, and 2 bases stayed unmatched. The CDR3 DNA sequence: TGTGCCAGCAGTGAAGCGACTAGCGGGAGGTTCAATGAGCAGTTCTTC. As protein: CASSEATSGRFNEQFF.

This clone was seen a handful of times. Here the CDR3 reads CASSGQGRDQPQHF. The CDR3 DNA sequence: TGTGCCAGCAGTGGACAGGGGCGGGATCAGCCCCAGCATTTT. V is TRBV2 and J is TRBJ1-5; 8 bases are shared with TRBD1. The CDR3 is 14 residues long. Trimming removed 4 bases from V and 5 bases from J; junction bases left unmatched: 4. The germline gives CDR1 SNHLY, CDR2 FYNNEI.

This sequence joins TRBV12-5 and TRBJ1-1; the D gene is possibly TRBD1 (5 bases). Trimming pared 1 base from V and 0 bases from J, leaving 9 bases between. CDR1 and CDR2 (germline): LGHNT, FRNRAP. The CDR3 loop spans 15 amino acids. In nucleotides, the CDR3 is TGTGCTAGTGGTTTGGGGGCAGGGTTGAACACTGAAGCTTTCTTT. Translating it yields CASGLGAGLNTEAFF.

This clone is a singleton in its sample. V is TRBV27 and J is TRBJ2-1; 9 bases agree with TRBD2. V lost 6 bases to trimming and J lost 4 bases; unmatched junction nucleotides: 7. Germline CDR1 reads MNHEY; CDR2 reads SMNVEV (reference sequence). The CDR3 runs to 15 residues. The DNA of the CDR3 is TGTGCCAGCAGCCCGATTAGCGGGAGATACAATGAGCAGTTCTTC. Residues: CASSPISGRYNEQFF.

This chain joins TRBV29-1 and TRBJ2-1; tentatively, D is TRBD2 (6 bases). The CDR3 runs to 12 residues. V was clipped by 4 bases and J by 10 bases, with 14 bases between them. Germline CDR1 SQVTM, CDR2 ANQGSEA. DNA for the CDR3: TGCAGCGTTGCGTTCGGAGGGGACGAGCAGTTCTTC. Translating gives CSVAFGGDEQFF.

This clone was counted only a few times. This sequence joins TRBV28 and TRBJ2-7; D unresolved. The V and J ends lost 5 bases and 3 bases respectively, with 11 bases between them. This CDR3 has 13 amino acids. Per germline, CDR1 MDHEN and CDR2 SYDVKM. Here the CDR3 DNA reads TGTGCCAGCAGTGCCCCTCAGGACTACGAGCAGTACTTC. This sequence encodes CASSAPQDYEQYF.

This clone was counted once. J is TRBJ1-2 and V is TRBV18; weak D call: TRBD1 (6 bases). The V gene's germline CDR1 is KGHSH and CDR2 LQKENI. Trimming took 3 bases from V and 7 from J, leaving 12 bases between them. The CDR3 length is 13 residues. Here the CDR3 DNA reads TGTGCCAGCTCACCTTCAGGGGATGCTGGCTACACCTTC. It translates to CASSPSGDAGYTF.

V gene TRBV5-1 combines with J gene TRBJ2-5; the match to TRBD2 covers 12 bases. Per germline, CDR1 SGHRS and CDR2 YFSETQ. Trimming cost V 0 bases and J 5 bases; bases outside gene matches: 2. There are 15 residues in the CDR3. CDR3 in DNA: TGCGCCAGCAGCTTGGCCGGGACTAGCGGGGAGACCCAGTACTTC. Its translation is CASSLAGTSGETQYF.

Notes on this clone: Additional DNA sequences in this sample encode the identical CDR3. The CDR3 DNA reads TGTGCCAGCAGCCCCGACAGGAGCTCCTACGAGCAGTACTTC. Translated: CASSPDRSSYEQYF. The chain is built from TRBV7-9 and TRBJ2-7; D might be TRBD1 (6 bases). Germline CDR1 is SEHNR and CDR2 is FQNEAQ (reference sequence). V lost 5 bases and J 0 bases, leaving 11 bases between the germline ends. The CDR3 consists of 14 residues.

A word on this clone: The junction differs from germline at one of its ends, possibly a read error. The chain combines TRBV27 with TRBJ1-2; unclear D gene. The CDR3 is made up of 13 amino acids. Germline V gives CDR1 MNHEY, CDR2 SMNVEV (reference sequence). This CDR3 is CASSLSSGYGYTF. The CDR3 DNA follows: TGTGCCAGCAGCTTATCGTCGGGTTATGGCTACACCTTC.

CDR3 amino acids: CASTPDEFNEQFF. The CDR3 region has the DNA TGTGCCAGCACCCCAGATGAATTCAATGAGCAGTTCTTC. The V and J genes are TRBV12-3 or TRBV12-4 and TRBJ2-1; D unresolved. V dropped 7 bases and J dropped 6 bases, with 13 bases sitting between them. The CDR3 is made up of 13 amino acids.

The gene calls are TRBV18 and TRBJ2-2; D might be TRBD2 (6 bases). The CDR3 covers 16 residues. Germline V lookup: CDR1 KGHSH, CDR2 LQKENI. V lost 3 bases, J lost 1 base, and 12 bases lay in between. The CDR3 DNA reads TGTGCCAGCTCACCGACAACGGGGGTGAACACCGGGGAGCTGTTTTTT. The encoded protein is CASSPTTGVNTGELFF.